This T cell receptor beta chain was captured by sequencing in a study of technical replicates of blood from a few donors. With 4 bases removed from V and 4 bases from J, the gap between germline ends came to 10 bases. Germline V gene lookup returns CDR1 SGHTA and CDR2 FQGTGA. This CDR3 spans 13 amino acids. Profiled with immunoSEQ multiplex PCR; TCRdb holds only in-frame clones, not every one. The sample carries about 79,000 clones, more than 90% recorded once. This TCR was recovered from a human donor in good health. Some clones in this sample may be carry-over from other donors' samples. The sample was T cells isolated from PBMCs. This sequence joins TRBV7-3 and TRBJ1-1; no clear D. Here the CDR3 reads CASSSFTSTEAFF. CDR3 nucleotide sequence: TGTGCCAGCAGCTCCTTCACGAGCACTGAAGCTTTCTTT.